The 20 T cell receptor beta chains in this list originate from one sample, sequenced in a study of T-cell memory formation after mild COVID-19. TCRdb used MiXCR to reprocess the 5' RACE reads, holding one entry per CDR3 protein. The sample lists about 170,000 distinct CDR3 sequences; 13% were seen once. Sequencing was done on a sample of PBMCs or a T cell subset sorted from them (not recorded which). These TCRs come from a man between 18 and 35 years old who had mild COVID-19 (a few samples of this study predate the infection). Cell type and time point are not known.

This chain connects TRBV7-9 to TRBJ2-5, with 8 nucleotides matching TRBD1. With V trimmed by 2 bases and J by 0 bases, 8 bases remained unmatched. Germline values: CDR1 SEHNR, CDR2 FQNEAQ (reference sequence). This CDR3 spans 17 amino acids. The CDR3, as DNA: TGTGCCAGCAGCTTACGGTGGACAGGGACCCACCAAGAGACCCAGTACTTC. Translation: CASSLRWTGTHQETQYF.

This rearrangement joins TRBV5-1 to TRBJ1-1; 7 bases are a match to TRBD1. Germline loops: CDR1 SGHRS, CDR2 YFSETQ. The CDR3 totals 14 residues. V lost 4 bases to trimming and J lost 1 base; unmatched junction nucleotides: 4. The CDR3 DNA is TGCGCCAGCAGCCGGGACAGCACGAACACTGAAGCTTTCTTT. Translating it yields CASSRDSTNTEAFF.

This clonotype was recorded at least ten times. The V gene is TRBV5-1, the J gene TRBJ2-3; 11 nucleotides agree with TRBD2. Germline values: CDR1 SGHRS, CDR2 YFSETQ. The V and J ends lost 4 bases and 0 bases, in that order; junction bases with no gene match: 4. The CDR3 spans 16 residues. The CDR3 here is CASSPGTSGSTDTQYF. CDR3 DNA sequence: TGCGCCAGCAGCCCAGGGACTAGCGGCAGCACAGATACGCAGTATTTT.

V usage is TRBV3-1 and J usage is TRBJ2-7; 7 positions agree with TRBD1. Germline assignment: CDR1 LGHDT and CDR2 YNNKEL (reference sequence). CDR3 length equals 13 residues. V was clipped by 8 bases and J by 0 bases; unmatched bases: 4. This CDR3 is CASARGNSYEQYF. The CDR3 DNA is TGTGCCAGCGCCAGGGGGAACTCCTACGAGCAGTACTTC.

This clonotype has just a few counts. This rearrangement joins TRBV5-1 to TRBJ2-2, with 7 bases that match TRBD2. The CDR3 is 14 residues long. Per the germline V gene, CDR1 is SGHRS and CDR2 is YFSETQ. The V and J ends lost 8 bases and 3 bases, in that order; junction bases with no gene match: 7. CDR3 in DNA: TGCGCCAGTTGGTCCCTAGCGGACACCGGGGAGCTGTTTTTT. This sequence encodes CASWSLADTGELFF.

This rearrangement joins TRBV4-2 to TRBJ2-3; 7 positions match TRBD2. CDR1 is LGHNA and CDR2 is YNFKEQ in the germline V gene. This CDR3 contains 16 residues. Trimming at V came to 7 bases and at J to 5 bases, leaving 15 bases not matched to a gene. This chain's CDR3 is CASTPRASPGGDTQYF. For the CDR3, the DNA is TGTGCCAGCACCCCGCGGGCTAGCCCGGGGGGAGATACGCAGTATTTT.

The chain is built from TRBV15 and TRBJ1-1; D remains unclear. Deletions cut 0 bases from V and 4 bases from J, with 12 bases between. This CDR3 contains 15 residues. The germline V gene has CDR1 LNHNV and CDR2 YYDKDF (reference sequence). CDR3: CATSRDGSGSTEAFF. As DNA, the CDR3 is TGTGCCACCAGCAGAGATGGGAGTGGGAGCACTGAAGCTTTCTTT.

The rearrangement uses TRBV18 and TRBJ2-7; the D call may be TRBD1 or TRBD2 (5 bases each). The CDR3 totals 13 residues. Germline values: CDR1 KGHSH, CDR2 LQKENI. The V end was cut by 5 bases, the J end by 7 bases, with 15 bases between. This CDR3 is CASSASEGREQYV. In nucleotides, the CDR3 is TGTGCCAGCTCAGCCTCCGAGGGGAGAGAGCAGTACGTC.

The table lists this clonotype with a count of one. The chain has TRBV6-5 and TRBJ1-5, with 7 nucleotides matching TRBD1. Germline CDR1 MNHEY, CDR2 SVGAGI. This CDR3 is 13 amino acids long. V gave up 6 bases and J gave up 9 bases; unmatched junction bases: 8. DNA for the CDR3: TGTGCCAGCAGAAGGGGGCAAGGGGCGCCCCAGCATTTT. This gives the protein CASRRGQGAPQHF.

J is TRBJ1-2 and V is TRBV20-1; D ambiguous. The V gene lost 7 bases and the J gene lost 0 bases, with 9 bases spanning the gap. The CDR3 is 12 amino acids. Germline loops: CDR1 DFQATT, CDR2 SNEGSKA (reference sequence). CDR3 DNA: TGCAGTGGGGCGGGCCCTAACTATGGCTACACCTTC. This gives the protein CSGAGPNYGYTF.

The table lists this clonotype with many counts. The V and J genes are TRBV5-1 and TRBJ1-5, with D perhaps TRBD1 (5 bases). The CDR3 covers 14 residues. V lost 0 bases, J lost 10 bases, and 14 bases lay in between. Germline values: CDR1 SGHRS, CDR2 YFSETQ. In DNA, the CDR3 is TGCGCCAGCAGCTTGGAGGGGCCAAAGGAACCCCAGCATTTT. Translated: CASSLEGPKEPQHF.

The V call is TRBV7-2, the J call TRBJ2-3; 10 bases match TRBD2. The CDR3 length is 15 residues. Looked up from germline, CDR1 is SGHTA and CDR2 is FQGNSA. Trimming removed 2 bases from V and 7 bases from J; junction bases left unmatched: 6. CDR3 sequence reads: CASSLKAGGRNTQYF. The DNA of the CDR3 is TGTGCCAGCAGCTTAAAAGCGGGGGGGCGAAATACGCAGTATTTT.

This clonotype was seen a handful of times. The chain has TRBV6-5 and TRBJ2-2; no clear D gene. V shed 4 bases and J shed 0 bases, with 9 bases lying between them. Germline CDR1 is MNHEY and CDR2 is SVGAGI. The CDR3 has 15 residues. The CDR3 region is CASSFSAANTGELFF. CDR3 DNA: TGTGCCAGCAGTTTCAGTGCCGCGAACACCGGGGAGCTGTTTTTT.

V usage is TRBV10-3 and J usage is TRBJ1-1; no clear D. The CDR3 totals 11 residues. The germline gives CDR1 ENHRY, CDR2 SYGVKD. V was clipped by 0 bases and J by 9 bases, with 5 bases between them. The CDR3 DNA follows: TGTGCCATCAGTGAGTCGGCTCAAGCTTTCTTT. The encoded protein is CAISESAQAFF.

The rearrangement links TRBV6-1 to TRBJ1-5, with D possibly matching TRBD1 (5 bases). Per the germline V gene, CDR1 is MNHNS and CDR2 is SASEGT. The V end lost 3 bases, the J end lost 5 bases, and 11 bases lay between the germline ends. The CDR3 sequence is 14 residues long. DNA of the CDR3: TGTGCCAGCAGTGAGGGGGTGGGGGATCAGCCCCAGCATTTT. Protein sequence: CASSEGVGDQPQHF.

The chain combines TRBV28 with TRBJ1-6; the D gene is possibly TRBD1 (5 bases). CDR3 length: 15 amino acids. Trimming removed 7 bases at V and 0 bases at J, with 10 bases between. The V gene's germline CDR1 is MDHEN and CDR2 SYDVKM. CDR3 sequence: CASIKGSSYNSPLHF. DNA for the CDR3: TGTGCCAGCATCAAGGGGAGCTCCTATAATTCACCCCTCCACTTT.

The rearrangement links TRBV4-1 to TRBJ2-5; D is undetermined. CDR3 length equals 17 residues. V lost 4 bases and J 2 bases, leaving 20 bases between the germline ends. Germline V gene sequence: CDR1 MGHRA, CDR2 YSYEKL. This chain's CDR3 is CASSLGVGQDLQETQYF. The CDR3, as DNA: TGCGCCAGCAGCCTTGGGGTTGGGCAGGACCTTCAAGAGACCCAGTACTTC.

There are a few counts of this clonotype. This rearrangement joins TRBV20-1 to TRBJ2-5; TRBD1 is a possible D gene (6 bases). Trimming left V 6 bases short and J 0 bases short, with 11 bases between. Germline assignment: CDR1 DFQATT and CDR2 SNEGSKA (reference sequence). This CDR3 has 13 residues. In DNA form, the CDR3 reads TGCAGTGCAAAAGGGACATACCAAGAGACCCAGTACTTC. This gives the protein CSAKGTYQETQYF.

This clonotype was detected only a few times. This CDR3 reads CASSLGWAETQYF. The CDR3 coding sequence is TGTGCCAGCAGCTTAGGGTGGGCGGAGACCCAGTACTTC. The genes are TRBV7-2 and TRBJ2-5; D is uncertain. V lost 1 base and J 5 bases, leaving 8 bases between the germline ends. Germline V gene sequence: CDR1 SGHTA, CDR2 FQGNSA. The CDR3 loop spans 13 amino acids.

The rearrangement uses TRBV7-2 and TRBJ2-4; D possibly matches TRBD1 or TRBD2 (5 bases each). V was cut by 4 bases and J by 0 bases, with 10 bases left in between. From germline, CDR1 is SGHTA and CDR2 FQGNSA. The CDR3 spans 15 residues. CDR3 in amino acids: CASSSEGTAKNIQYF. CDR3 DNA: TGTGCCAGCAGCTCAGAAGGGACAGCCAAAAACATTCAGTACTTC.